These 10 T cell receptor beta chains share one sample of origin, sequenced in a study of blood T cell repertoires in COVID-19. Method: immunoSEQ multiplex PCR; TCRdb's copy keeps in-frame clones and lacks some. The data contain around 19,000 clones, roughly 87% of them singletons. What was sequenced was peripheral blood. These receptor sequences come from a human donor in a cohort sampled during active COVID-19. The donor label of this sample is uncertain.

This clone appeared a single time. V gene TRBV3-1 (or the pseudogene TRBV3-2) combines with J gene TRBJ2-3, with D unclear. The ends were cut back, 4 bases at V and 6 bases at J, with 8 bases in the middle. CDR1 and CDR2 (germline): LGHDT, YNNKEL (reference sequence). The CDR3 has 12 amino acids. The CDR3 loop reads CASSRDPDTQYF. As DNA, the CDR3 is TGTGCCAGCAGCCGAGACCCGGATACGCAGTATTTT.

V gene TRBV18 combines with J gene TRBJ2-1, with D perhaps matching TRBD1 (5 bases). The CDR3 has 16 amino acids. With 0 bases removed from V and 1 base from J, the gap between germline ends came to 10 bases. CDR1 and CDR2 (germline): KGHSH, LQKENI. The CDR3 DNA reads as TGTGCCAGCTCACCACCGAAACAGGCTTCCTACAATGAGCAGTTCTTC. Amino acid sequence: CASSPPKQASYNEQFF.

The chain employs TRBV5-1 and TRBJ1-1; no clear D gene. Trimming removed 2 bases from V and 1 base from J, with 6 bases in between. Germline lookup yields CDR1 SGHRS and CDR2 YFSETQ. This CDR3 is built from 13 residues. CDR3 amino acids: CASSLQTNTEAFF. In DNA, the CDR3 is TGCGCCAGCAGCTTACAGACGAACACTGAAGCTTTCTTT.

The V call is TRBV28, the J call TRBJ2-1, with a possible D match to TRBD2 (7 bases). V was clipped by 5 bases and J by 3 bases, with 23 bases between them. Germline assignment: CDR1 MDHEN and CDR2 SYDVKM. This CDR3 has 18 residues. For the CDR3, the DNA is TGTGCCAGCAGTGCAGGGGCCCTCCGATCGGGAGGCTACAATGAGCAGTTCTTC. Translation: CASSAGALRSGGYNEQFF.

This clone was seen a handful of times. CDR3 DNA sequence: TGCAGCGTTTACCAACCTGGTCGGGAGACCCAGTACTTC. It is translated as CSVYQPGRETQYF. The chain couples TRBV29-1 to TRBJ2-5, with D uncertain. The CDR3 covers 13 residues. Germline V gives CDR1 SQVTM, CDR2 ANQGSEA. V was clipped by 5 bases and J by 5 bases, with 15 bases between them. Drawing the rest from reference TRBV29-1 and TRBJ2-5, the complete variable domain is SAVISQKPSRDICQRGTSLTIQCQVDSQVTMMFWYRQQPGQSLTLIATANQGSEATYESGFVIDKFPISRPNLTFSTLTVSNMSPEDSSIYLCSVYQPGRETQYFGPGTRLLVL.

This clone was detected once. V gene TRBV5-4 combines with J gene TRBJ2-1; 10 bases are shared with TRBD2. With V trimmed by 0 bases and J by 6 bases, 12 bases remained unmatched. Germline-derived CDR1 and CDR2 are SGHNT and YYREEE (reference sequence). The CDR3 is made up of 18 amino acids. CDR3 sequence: CASSLALQAGGVINEQFF. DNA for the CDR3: TGTGCCAGCAGCTTGGCCCTTCAAGCGGGAGGGGTTATCAATGAGCAGTTCTTC.

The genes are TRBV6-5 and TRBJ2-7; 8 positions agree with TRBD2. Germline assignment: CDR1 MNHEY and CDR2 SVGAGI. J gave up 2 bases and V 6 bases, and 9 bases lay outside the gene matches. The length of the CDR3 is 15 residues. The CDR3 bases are TGTGCCAGCAGAAGGTTTCTAGCGGGCCCCTACGAGCAGTACTTC. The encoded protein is CASRRFLAGPYEQYF.

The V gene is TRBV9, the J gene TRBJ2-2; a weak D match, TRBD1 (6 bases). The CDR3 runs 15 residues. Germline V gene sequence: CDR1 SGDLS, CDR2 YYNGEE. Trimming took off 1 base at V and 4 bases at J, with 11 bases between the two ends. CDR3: CASSVNGQPTGELFF. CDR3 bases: TGTGCCAGCAGCGTAAATGGACAGCCCACCGGGGAGCTGTTTTTT.

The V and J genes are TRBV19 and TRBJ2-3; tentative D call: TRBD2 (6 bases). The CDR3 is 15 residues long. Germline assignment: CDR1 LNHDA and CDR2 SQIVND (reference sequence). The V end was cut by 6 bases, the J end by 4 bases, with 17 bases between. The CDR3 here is CASRLLGSSADTQYF. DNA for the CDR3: TGTGCCAGTAGGTTGCTCGGGAGTAGCGCAGATACGCAGTATTTT. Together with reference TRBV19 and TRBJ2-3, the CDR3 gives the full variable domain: DGGITQSPKYLFRKEGQNVTLSCEQNLNHDAMYWYRQDPGQGLRLIYYSQIVNDFQKGDIAEGYSVSREKKESFPLTVTSAQKNPTAFYLCASRLLGSSADTQYFGPGTRLTVL.

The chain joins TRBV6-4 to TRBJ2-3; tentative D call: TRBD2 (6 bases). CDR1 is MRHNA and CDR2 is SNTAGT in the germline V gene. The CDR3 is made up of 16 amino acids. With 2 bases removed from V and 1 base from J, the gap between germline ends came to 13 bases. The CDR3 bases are TGTGCCAGCAGTGACCCCCGGGACTTGGGCACAGATACGCAGTATTTT. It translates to CASSDPRDLGTDTQYF.